This TCR beta chain was captured in a study of T cells in localized non-small cell lung cancer. This clone was seen a few times. The antigen is undetermined. The study, taken as a whole, reports: With higher T cell density in blood came longer overall survival. As only one tumor region underwent sequencing, heterogeneity remains possible. The highest T cell clonality was in uninvolved adjacent lung, above tumor. The study detected a median around 50 of the top 100 tumor clones in adjacent lung.

CDR1 is MRHNA and CDR2 is SNTAGT in the germline V gene. The CDR3 is 15 amino acids. Trimming took 6 bases from V and 6 from J; bases not matched to a gene: 8. Using immunoSEQ multiplex PCR, the repertoire was profiled, and TCRdb retains in-frame clones only, with some absent. The sample holds more than 12,000 clones, more than 70% seen once. This TCR was recovered from a woman aged 35 to 75 with stage I lung adenocarcinoma. V is TRBV6-4 and J is TRBJ2-1, with 10 bases identical to TRBD2. This sample comprised peripheral blood, obtained before any cancer treatment. The CDR3 loop is CASSPSGGAGNEQFF. DNA for the CDR3: TGTGCCAGCAGCCCCAGCGGGGGGGCCGGCAATGAGCAGTTCTTC.